The entry that follows covers one T cell receptor beta chain sequence. As yet, its antigen is unknown. The data are from a study of vaccination and CD4 T cells after COVID-19. Overall study context: Researchers treated control cultures with a CEFX pool, an HIV-1 Nef pool, or no peptide.

Oncomine TCR Beta short-read sequencing was applied to DNA from cultured CD4+ T cells. TCRdb ran MiXCR on the PCR reads and lists one entry per CDR3 protein. The profile shows 9,000 to 15,000 distinct CDR3 sequences, about 61% of them singletons. Treatment specified: roughly 10-day PBMC culture with coronavirus spike peptide pools or control peptides (ViraFEST assay). The receptor's source is a human donor who had recovered from COVID-19. The specimen sequenced was CD4+ T cells from blood, cultured in vitro.

The DNA for the CDR3 is TGTGCCAGCAGTGGCCGGGACGGAGGACAGAGCTCCTATAATTCACCCCTCCACTTT. Its translation is CASSGRDGGQSSYNSPLHF. The chain combines TRBV6-1 with TRBJ1-6; D possibly corresponds to TRBD1 (6 bases). Germline V gives CDR1 MNHNS, CDR2 SASEGT. CDR3 length equals 19 residues. The ends were cut back, 4 bases at V and 0 bases at J, with 19 bases in the middle.